This T cell receptor (beta chain) was captured by sequencing in a study of CD8+ T cells in alopecia areata. Study as a whole: The investigators scored severity in treated patients by the percentage of affected scalp area.

This CDR3 comprises 17 residues. Trimming shortened V by 4 bases and J by 3 bases, and 16 bases separated the two germline ends. Germline V gives CDR1 SEHNR, CDR2 FQNEAQ (reference sequence). In each case, RNA was isolated and then reverse transcribed into cDNA as the sequencing template. Assay used: immunoSEQ multiplex PCR; TCRdb lists only in-frame clones, some missing. The sample records some 200,000 clones, roughly 53% being singletons. Described treatment: oral pan-JAK inhibitor, 5-10 mg twice daily. Sampling of alopecia areata patients yielded lesional scalp punch biopsies as well as peripheral blood.

This TCR was sampled from a human donor with alopecia areata. The chain links TRBV7-9 to TRBJ2-6, with D uncertain. Sequencing was performed on CD8+ T cells sorted from blood, taken at week 24, from a patient treated with tofacitinib. Here the CDR3 reads CASSSPTRVIGANVLTF. Written as DNA, the CDR3 is TGTGCCAGCAGCTCCCCAACCCGAGTGATTGGGGCCAACGTCCTGACTTTC.